Described below is a single T cell receptor (beta chain) sequence and its context. The antigen is not known. V was pared by 4 bases and J by 0 bases, with 7 bases between. This CDR3 comprises 13 residues. Germline V CDR1 and CDR2: SGHAT, FQNNGV. The data originate from a study of cytomegalovirus exposure and HLA in healthy donors. Study information: The approximately 110 validation repertoires used a platform that matched the one used for the approximately 670 first-cohort repertoires, as a later analysis reported. General study points: Researchers catalogued 164 TCR beta chains as cytomegalovirus-associated. Most TCR sequences were rare, but some public TCRs occurred in many donors.

Using immunoSEQ multiplex PCR, the repertoire was profiled, and TCRdb retains in-frame clones only, with some absent. The sample comprises 100,000 to 150,000 clones, roughly 89% of which are singletons, and 3% to 4% rests with the top ten. V and J are TRBV11-2 and TRBJ2-7; D is ambiguous. Specimen: PBMCs. The sequence derives from a man between 25 and 39 years old in good health and CMV-seronegative. The CDR3 spells CASSSGLSYEQYF. The CDR3 region has the DNA TGTGCCAGCAGCTCGGGTCTCTCCTACGAGCAGTACTTC.